What follows describes a single T cell receptor (beta chain). The sample comes from a study of CD8+ T cells in alopecia areata. About the research overall: Each of the treated patients was given oral tofacitinib, 5 to 10 mg twice daily, for moderate-to-severe alopecia areata. A 6-month period off drug followed tofacitinib, which lasted 6 to 18 months.

Germline V gene lookup returns CDR1 ENHRY and CDR2 SYGVKD. CDR3 size: 13 residues. The V end lost 4 bases, the J end lost 1 base, and 7 bases lay between the germline ends. Treatment in this sample: oral pan-JAK inhibitor, 5-10 mg twice daily. Alopecia areata patients had lesional scalp punch biopsies and peripheral blood taken from them. cDNA prepared by RNA extraction and subsequent reverse transcription served as the template for sequencing. Some clones are missing from TCRdb's copy, which holds only in-frame ones; the method was immunoSEQ multiplex PCR. The sample carries about 270,000 clones, 60% recorded once.

Sequences were derived from CD4+ T cells sorted from blood, sampled around week 52, from a patient treated with tofacitinib. This chain joins TRBV10-3 and TRBJ1-1, with unresolved D. The TCR comes from a human donor with alopecia areata. CDR3 residues: CAISGGANTEAFF. CDR3 DNA sequence: TGTGCCATCAGTGGGGGAGCGAACACTGAAGCTTTCTTT.